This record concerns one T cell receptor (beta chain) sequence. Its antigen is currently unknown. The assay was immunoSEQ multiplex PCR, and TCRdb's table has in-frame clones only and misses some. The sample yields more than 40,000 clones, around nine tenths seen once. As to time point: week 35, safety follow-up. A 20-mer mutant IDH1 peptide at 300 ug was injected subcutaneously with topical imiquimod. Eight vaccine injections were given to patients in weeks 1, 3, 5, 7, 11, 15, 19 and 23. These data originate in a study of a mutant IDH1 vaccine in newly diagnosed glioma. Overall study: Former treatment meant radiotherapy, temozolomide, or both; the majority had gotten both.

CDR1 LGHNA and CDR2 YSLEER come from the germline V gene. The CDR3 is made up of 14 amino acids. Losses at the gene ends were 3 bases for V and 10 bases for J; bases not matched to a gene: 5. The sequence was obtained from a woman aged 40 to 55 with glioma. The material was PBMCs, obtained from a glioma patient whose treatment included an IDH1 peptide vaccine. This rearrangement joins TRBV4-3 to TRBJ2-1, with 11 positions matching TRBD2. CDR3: CASSQEGTSGEQFF. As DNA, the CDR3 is TGCGCCAGCAGCCAGGAGGGGACTAGCGGCGAGCAGTTCTTC.